This T cell receptor beta chain was found in a study of long-term antiretroviral therapy in people with HIV. The assay, immunoSEQ v3.0, was run at survey level. Profiling relied on immunoSEQ multiplex PCR, and the TCRdb table lists in-frame clones only, not all of them. The sample lists tens of thousands of clones, about 88% seen once, with 3% to 4% in the top ten. The CDR3 extends over 14 amino acids. Germline loops: CDR1 MDHEN, CDR2 SYDVKM. The V gene lost 5 bases and the J gene lost 0 bases, with 10 bases spanning the gap. The receptor comes from a man aged 55 to 70 with HIV. The rearrangement joins TRBV28 to TRBJ1-2; no reliable D call. This specimen consisted of unsorted PBMCs, obtained 2.3 years after starting antiretroviral therapy. CDR3 residues: CASSEGHANYGYTF. CDR3 DNA: TGTGCCAGCAGTGAAGGTCACGCTAACTATGGCTACACCTTC.